These T cell receptor beta chains were read from a single sample in a study of cytomegalovirus exposure and HLA in healthy donors. Assay used: immunoSEQ multiplex PCR; TCRdb lists only in-frame clones, some missing. The profile shows around 120,000 clones, roughly 79% of them singletons. Sequenced material: PBMCs. These receptors were collected from a woman aged 45 to 65 in good health and CMV-seronegative. Both conserved end residues are part of each CDR3. D genes are given only for firm matches. Expanded clones are given a class, and other clones once, few, many or no size at all.

clone size: NA; J gene: TRBJ2-7; V gene: TRBV5-6; D gene: TRBD2; CDR3 DNA: TGTGCCAGCAGCCCCCGGGGGGTAGGGGCGTCCTACGAGCAGTACTTC; CDR3 protein: CASSPRGVGASYEQYF
clone size: NA; J gene: TRBJ1-3; V gene: TRBV11-1; D gene: NA; CDR3 DNA: TGTGCCAGCAGTCTGTACCGCCGGGACTTCTCTGGAAACACCATATATTTT; CDR3 protein: CASSLYRRDFSGNTIYF
clone size: once; J gene: TRBJ2-4; V gene: TRBV11-3; D gene: NA; CDR3 DNA: TGTGCCAGCAGCCTTCACGAGGCGGCCAAAAACATTCAGTACTTC; CDR3 protein: CASSLHEAAKNIQYF
clone size: once; J gene: TRBJ2-7; V gene: TRBV7-2; D gene: TRBD2; CDR3 DNA: TGTGCCAGCAGCTTAGCGGCCTGGGGGGGGAATGTGCAGTACTTC; CDR3 protein: CASSLAAWGGNVQYF
clone size: medium-sized; J gene: TRBJ2-6; V gene: TRBV6-1; D gene: NA; CDR3 DNA: TGTGCCAGCAGTGATGACAGCTCTGGGGCCAACGTCCTGACTTTC; CDR3 protein: CASSDDSSGANVLTF
clone size: NA; J gene: TRBJ2-5; V gene: TRBV6-5; D gene: TRBD1; CDR3 DNA: TGTGCCAGCAGTCAGGACAGGGTGGGGACAGAGACCCAGTACTTC; CDR3 protein: CASSQDRVGTETQYF
clone size: NA; J gene: TRBJ1-2; V gene: TRBV6-6; D gene: TRBD1; CDR3 DNA: TGTGCCAGCAGTTACTACCGGGACAGAAGCTATGGCTACACCTTC; CDR3 protein: CASSYYRDRSYGYTF
clone size: NA; J gene: TRBJ1-2; V gene: TRBV4-2; D gene: TRBD1; CDR3 DNA: TGTGCCAGCAGCAATGGACAGGGTGACTATGGCTACACCTTC; CDR3 protein: CASSNGQGDYGYTF
clone size: NA; J gene: TRBJ1-2; V gene: TRBV7-2; D gene: NA; CDR3 DNA: TGTGCCAGCAGCCCCTCTGTGGGGGGAGGCTACACCTTC; CDR3 protein: CASSPSVGGGYTF
clone size: NA; J gene: TRBJ1-5; V gene: TRBV6-5; D gene: NA; CDR3 DNA: TGTGCCAGCAGTTACTCGAGCGGGAGGGGTCAGCCCCAGCATTTT; CDR3 protein: CASSYSSGRGQPQHF
clone size: once; J gene: TRBJ1-2; V gene: TRBV15; D gene: NA; CDR3 DNA: TGTGCCACCAGCAGAGACAGGGTGGACTATGGCTACACCTTC; CDR3 protein: CATSRDRVDYGYTF
clone size: NA; J gene: TRBJ1-1; V gene: TRBV19; D gene: NA; CDR3 DNA: TGTGCCAGTAGTAAACCCCCCGACAGGCCGAACACTGAAGCTTTCTTT; CDR3 protein: CASSKPPDRPNTEAFF
clone size: NA; J gene: TRBJ2-1; V gene: TRBV25-1; D gene: NA; CDR3 DNA: TGTGCCAGCAGACGGAGAGCATGGGACAATGAGCAGTTCTTC; CDR3 protein: CASRRRAWDNEQFF
clone size: NA; J gene: TRBJ2-2; V gene: TRBV7-2; D gene: NA; CDR3 DNA: TGTGCCAGCAGCTCGCTAGCAGGTACCGGGGAGCTGTTTTTT; CDR3 protein: CASSSLAGTGELFF
clone size: NA; J gene: TRBJ2-1; V gene: TRBV10-2; D gene: NA; CDR3 DNA: TGCGCCAGCAGTGAGTCCCCAGACAGCTCCTACAATGAGCAGTTCTTC; CDR3 protein: CASSESPDSSYNEQFF
clone size: NA; J gene: TRBJ2-7; V gene: TRBV7-9; D gene: NA; CDR3 DNA: TGTGCCAGCAGCCGACGACAGGACTACGAGCAGTACTTC; CDR3 protein: CASSRRQDYEQYF
clone size: NA; J gene: TRBJ2-1; V gene: TRBV11-3; D gene: TRBD2; CDR3 DNA: TGTGCCAGCAGCTTAGCTAGCGGGAGGGGCAATGAGCAGTTCTTC; CDR3 protein: CASSLASGRGNEQFF
clone size: NA; J gene: TRBJ1-2; V gene: TRBV7-2; D gene: TRBD1; CDR3 DNA: TGTGCCAGCAGCTTAGAACAGGGGGGGCTCTATGGCTACACCTTC; CDR3 protein: CASSLEQGGLYGYTF
clone size: NA; J gene: TRBJ1-1; V gene: TRBV25-1; D gene: TRBD1; CDR3 DNA: TGTGCCAGCAGTCCGCGGACAGGGGGGAACACTGAAGCTTTCTTT; CDR3 protein: CASSPRTGGNTEAFF
clone size: NA; J gene: TRBJ2-7; V gene: TRBV4-2; D gene: NA; CDR3 DNA: TGTGCCAGCAGCCAAGAAAGCGTAGCCCCCGAGCAGTACTTC; CDR3 protein: CASSQESVAPEQYF
clone size: once; J gene: TRBJ1-5; V gene: TRBV19; D gene: TRBD1; CDR3 DNA: TGTGCCAGTAGTATGACAGGGGGTGTGCAGCCCCAGCATTTT; CDR3 protein: CASSMTGGVQPQHF
clone size: NA; J gene: TRBJ1-2; V gene: TRBV29-1; D gene: NA; CDR3 DNA: TGCAGCGTTGAAGACAGCTCGGAGGGCTACACCTTC; CDR3 protein: CSVEDSSEGYTF
clone size: few; J gene: TRBJ1-2; V gene: TRBV6-5; D gene: TRBD1; CDR3 DNA: TGTGCCAGCAGTTACCAGACAGGGGTGTATGGCTACACCTTC; CDR3 protein: CASSYQTGVYGYTF
clone size: NA; J gene: TRBJ2-5; V gene: TRBV7-9; D gene: TRBD1; CDR3 DNA: TGTGCCAGCAGATCAGGGGGCCAAGAGACCCAGTACTTC; CDR3 protein: CASRSGGQETQYF
clone size: few; J gene: TRBJ2-2; V gene: TRBV10-3; D gene: TRBD2; CDR3 DNA: TGTGCCATCAGCACTAGCGGGATTACTACCGGGGAGCTGTTTTTT; CDR3 protein: CAISTSGITTGELFF
clone size: NA; J gene: TRBJ2-7; V gene: TRBV28; D gene: TRBD1; CDR3 DNA: TGTGCCAGCAGTTTTGGGACAGGTGTCCGCGAGCAGTACTTC; CDR3 protein: CASSFGTGVREQYF
clone size: few; J gene: TRBJ1-1; V gene: TRBV2; D gene: NA; CDR3 DNA: TGTGCCAGCAGTGAAGCACGTGAAGTTTCCGACGAAGACAACATGAACACTGAAGCTTTCTTT; CDR3 protein: CASSEAREVSDEDNMNTEAFF
clone size: NA; J gene: TRBJ2-3; V gene: TRBV14; D gene: TRBD2; CDR3 DNA: TGTGCCAGCAGCCCGCTCGCGGGAGGGCCGGGTACGCAGTATTTT; CDR3 protein: CASSPLAGGPGTQYF
clone size: NA; J gene: TRBJ1-2; V gene: TRBV30; D gene: TRBD1; CDR3 DNA: TGTGCCTGGAGCACCGGGACAGGATATGGCTACACCTTC; CDR3 protein: CAWSTGTGYGYTF
clone size: NA; J gene: TRBJ2-2; V gene: TRBV5-1; D gene: NA; CDR3 DNA: TGCGCCAGCAGCTTGGCGCTAAGAGAGAACACCGGGGAGCTGTTTTTT; CDR3 protein: CASSLALRENTGELFF
clone size: NA; J gene: TRBJ2-7; V gene: TRBV6-1; D gene: NA; CDR3 DNA: TGTGCCAGCAGTGAAAGTAGTTGGGAGCAGTACTTC; CDR3 protein: CASSESSWEQYF
clone size: NA; J gene: TRBJ1-5; V gene: TRBV19; D gene: TRBD1; CDR3 DNA: TGTGCCAGTACTTATAGAGGGACAGGGGGCGGTAATCAGCCCCAGCATTTT; CDR3 protein: CASTYRGTGGGNQPQHF
clone size: NA; J gene: TRBJ1-6; V gene: TRBV5-6; D gene: NA; CDR3 DNA: TGTGCCAGCAGCTTGAGGGGGAGTTTTTCACCCCTCCACTTT; CDR3 protein: CASSLRGSFSPLHF
clone size: NA; J gene: TRBJ2-1; V gene: TRBV5-1; D gene: TRBD1; CDR3 DNA: TGCGCCAGCAGCAGACCGGGCCACAGGGGAAATGAGCAGTTCTTC; CDR3 protein: CASSRPGHRGNEQFF